The sequence of this TCR beta chain was determined in a study of radiotherapy plus CTLA-4 blockade in lung cancer. There are 14 residues in the CDR3. In germline, CDR1 is SGHDT, CDR2 YYEEEE. The V gene lost 5 bases and the J gene lost 2 bases, with 14 bases spanning the gap. A note on this clone: What it binds is unknown.

Study results and limitations: Radiotherapy with ipilimumab was followed by blood expansion of tumor-derived clones.

The repertoire was sequenced with immunoSEQ multiplex PCR; TCRdb's copy has only in-frame clones and lacks some. Among 75,000 to 95,000 clones listed, about three quarters were seen once. The chain links TRBV5-6 to TRBJ2-7, with D uncertain. The sample in question was peripheral blood, obtained from a patient treated with radiotherapy plus ipilimumab. The receptor was derived from a human donor with non-small cell lung cancer that progressed on radiotherapy plus ipilimumab. The CDR3 coding sequence is TGTGCCAGCAGATTTGGGCAGCTACCCTACGAGCAGTACTTC. This sequence encodes CASRFGQLPYEQYF.